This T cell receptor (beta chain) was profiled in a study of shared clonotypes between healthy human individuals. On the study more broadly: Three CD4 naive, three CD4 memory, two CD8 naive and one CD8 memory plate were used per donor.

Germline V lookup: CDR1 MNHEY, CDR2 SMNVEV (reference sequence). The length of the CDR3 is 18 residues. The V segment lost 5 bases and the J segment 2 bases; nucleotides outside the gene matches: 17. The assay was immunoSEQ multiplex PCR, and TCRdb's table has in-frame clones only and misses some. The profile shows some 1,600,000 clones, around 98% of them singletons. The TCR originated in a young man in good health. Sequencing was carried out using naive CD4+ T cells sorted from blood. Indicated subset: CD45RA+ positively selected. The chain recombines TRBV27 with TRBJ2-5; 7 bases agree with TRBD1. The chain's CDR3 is CASSPRVTRQGTQETQYF. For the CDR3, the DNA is TGTGCCAGCAGTCCGCGGGTAACCCGACAGGGAACTCAAGAGACCCAGTACTTC.